Sequencing of this TCR beta chain was carried out in a study of blood T cell repertoires in COVID-19. Study-wide background: Donors in the United States, Italy and Spain gave samples during acute or convalescent COVID-19. T cells, B-cell-depleted T cells, or PBMCs supplied cDNA or gDNA.

Germline loops: CDR1 SGHTA, CDR2 FQGTGA. Trimming took off 3 bases at V and 1 base at J, with 9 bases between the two ends. The CDR3 is 14 amino acids. Source study methods: Estimation of nucleated cell counts was performed using reference gene primer amplification. Here immunoSEQ multiplex PCR was the method, and the copy in TCRdb shows in-frame clones only, minus some. That table supplies the V and J calls and clone size; D and trimming were determined from the DNA. This sample has roughly 120,000 clones; approximately 91% occur once, and the top ten carry 6.5% to 10%. The specimen was peripheral blood. This rearrangement joins TRBV7-3 to TRBJ1-1; a weak D match, TRBD1 (6 bases). The source of this sequence is a woman between 65 and 79 years old who had recovered from COVID-19. This chain's CDR3 is CASSFLGGNTEAFF. The CDR3 coding sequence is TGTGCCAGCAGCTTCCTAGGGGGGAACACTGAAGCTTTCTTT. Based on the CDR3 plus reference TRBV7-3 and TRBJ1-1, the full variable domain is GAGVSQTPSNKVTEKGKYVELRCDPISGHTALYWYRQSLGQGPEFLIYFQGTGAADDSGLPNDRFFAVRPEGSVSTLKIQRTERGDSAVYLCASSFLGGNTEAFFGQGTRLTVV.